A single sample gave rise to the 18 T cell receptor beta chains below, sequenced in a study of T cell responses to AZD1222 COVID-19 vaccine. Generated by immunoSEQ multiplex PCR, the TCRdb table keeps only in-frame clones and is missing some. The data show roughly 93,000 clones, about nine tenths seen once. The sequences come from peripheral blood, collected on day 0 of MenACWY control vaccination. The receptors shown here come from an adult in good health.

V usage is TRBV12-3 or TRBV12-4 and J usage is TRBJ1-2; 7 bases align to TRBD1. J lost 3 bases, V lost 6 bases, and 1 base had no gene match. This CDR3 region has 12 residues. CDR3 sequence reads: CASRQGYYGYTF. The CDR3 DNA is TGTGCCAGCAGACAGGGGTACTATGGCTACACCTTC.

This sequence joins TRBV24-1 and TRBJ1-2, with unresolved D. V lost 4 bases and J lost 4, with 9 bases in between. CDR3 length: 13 amino acids. Germline assignment: CDR1 KGHDR and CDR2 SFDVKD. The chain's CDR3 is CATSDRRSYGYTF. The CDR3, as DNA: TGTGCCACCAGTGACCGCCGGTCCTATGGCTACACCTTC.

As for this clone: The sample carries other DNA sequences with the same CDR3. The V call is TRBV9, the J call TRBJ2-7; D gene unclear. Trimming removed 0 bases at V and 1 base at J, with 5 bases between. CDR1 and CDR2 from the germline V gene are SGDLS and YYNGEE. This CDR3 has 13 amino acids. The DNA for the CDR3 is TGTGCCAGCAGCGTAGGGGGTTCCTACGAGCAGTACTTC. As protein: CASSVGGSYEQYF.

The V gene is TRBV6-2 or TRBV6-3, the J gene TRBJ1-1; D call uncertain. This CDR3 comprises 14 residues. V was shortened by 6 bases and J by 5 bases, with 16 bases between the two germline ends. Germline V CDR1 and CDR2: MNHEY, SVGEGT. CDR3 nucleotides: TGTGCCAGCAGCCTAACGGTAGGCCGAACTGAAGCTTTCTTT. Translation gives CASSLTVGRTEAFF.

Here the CDR3 reads CASSIGPVPYEQYF. In DNA form, the CDR3 reads TGTGCCAGTAGTATTGGGCCCGTTCCCTACGAGCAGTACTTC. V and J are TRBV19 and TRBJ2-7; no clear D gene. Germline CDR1 is LNHDA and CDR2 is SQIVND (reference sequence). The CDR3 sequence is 14 residues long. Trimming shortened V by 3 bases and J by 2 bases, and 11 bases separated the two germline ends.

The chain joins TRBV9 to TRBJ2-3; D possibly corresponds to TRBD1 (5 bases). The CDR3 extends over 16 amino acids. Germline lookup yields CDR1 SGDLS and CDR2 YYNGEE. With 0 bases removed from V and 7 bases from J, the gap between germline ends came to 18 bases. The CDR3 protein is CASSVDPLKPGYTQYF. Written as DNA, the CDR3 is TGTGCCAGCAGCGTAGACCCCTTAAAACCAGGGTATACGCAGTATTTT.

The chain combines TRBV28 with TRBJ1-6; 8 bases line up with TRBD1. With V trimmed by 2 bases and J by 7 bases, 13 bases remained unmatched. The CDR3 contains 18 residues. Germline V CDR1 and CDR2: MDHEN, SYDVKM. CDR3 in amino acids: CASSLGPPGTGFNSPLHF. In DNA form, the CDR3 reads TGTGCCAGCAGTTTAGGCCCCCCGGGGACAGGATTCAATTCACCCCTCCACTTT. The complete variable domain, with remaining parts taken from reference TRBV28 and TRBJ1-6, reads DVKVTQSSRYLVKRTGEKVFLECVQDMDHENMFWYRQDPGLGLRLIYFSYDVKMKEKGDIPEGYSVSREKKERFSLILESASTNQTSMYLCASSLGPPGTGFNSPLHFGNGTRLTVT.

This clone was detected only once. This rearrangement joins TRBV18 to TRBJ2-2; unclear D gene. Between the trimmed V and J ends, which lost 1 base and 8 bases, there was a span of 5 bases. Germline CDR1 KGHSH, CDR2 LQKENI. The CDR3 loop spans 12 amino acids. CDR3 loop: CASSPRIGELFF. CDR3 sequence (DNA): TGTGCCAGCTCACCACGGATTGGGGAGCTGTTTTTT.

V is TRBV19 and J is TRBJ2-2; no definite D call. Trimming cost V 3 bases and J 1 base, with 12 bases left between them. The CDR3 is 16 residues long. The V gene's germline CDR1 is LNHDA and CDR2 SQIVND (reference sequence). The CDR3 DNA is TGTGCCAGTAGTATTGTGGGTAGGCGGAACACCGGGGAGCTGTTTTTT. This translates into CASSIVGRRNTGELFF.

The rearrangement joins TRBV4-3 to TRBJ2-3; TRBD2 matches at 11 bases. CDR1 is LGHNA, CDR2 YSLEER, per germline. The CDR3 sequence is 18 residues long. The V segment lost 0 bases and the J segment 6 bases; nucleotides outside the gene matches: 11. This chain's CDR3 is CASSQDRVSGGAGDTQYF. For the CDR3, the DNA is TGCGCCAGCAGCCAAGACAGAGTTAGCGGGGGGGCAGGGGATACGCAGTATTTT.

This chain uses TRBV6-5 with TRBJ2-5; perhaps TRBD2 as D (6 bases). V was clipped by 6 bases and J by 4 bases, with 6 bases between them. Germline CDR1 MNHEY, CDR2 SVGAGI. The CDR3 extends over 11 amino acids. The CDR3, as DNA: TGTGCCAGCAGGGGAGGAGAGACCCAGTACTTC. Translation: CASRGGETQYF.

This chain joins TRBV2 and TRBJ2-5, with 11 bases lining up with TRBD2. The CDR3 contains 15 residues. CDR1 SNHLY and CDR2 FYNNEI come from the germline V gene. V lost 7 bases, J lost 3 bases, and 7 bases stayed unmatched. The CDR3, as DNA: TGTGCCAGCAAGACACTAGCGGGGGCCAAAGAGACCCAGTACTTC. Translated, it gives CASKTLAGAKETQYF.

This chain's CDR3 is CASSQAGTSGYNEQFF. For the CDR3, the DNA is TGTGCCAGCAGCCAAGCAGGGACTAGCGGTTACAATGAGCAGTTCTTC. The chain has TRBV4-2 and TRBJ2-1; 11 positions agree with TRBD2. CDR1 and CDR2 from the germline V gene are LGHNA and YNFKEQ. The CDR3 has 16 amino acids. J was trimmed by 4 bases and V by 1 base; bases with no gene match: 3.

The chain is built from TRBV7-9 and TRBJ2-1; 11 nucleotides align to TRBD2. The CDR3 sequence is 14 residues long. CDR1 is SEHNR and CDR2 is FQNEAQ in the germline V gene (reference sequence). V shed 6 bases and J 6 bases; nucleotides not matched to a gene: 4. The chain's CDR3 is CASSYSGGANEQFF. CDR3 nucleotide sequence: TGTGCCAGCAGTTATAGCGGGGGGGCCAATGAGCAGTTCTTC. Full variable domain (remainder filled in from reference TRBV7-9 and TRBJ2-1): DTGVSQNPRHKITKRGQNVTFRCDPISEHNRLYWYRQTLGQGPEFLTYFQNEAQLEKSRLLSDRFSAERPKGSFSTLEIQRTEQGDSAMYLCASSYSGGANEQFFGPGTRLTVL.

The rearrangement joins TRBV7-8 to TRBJ1-5, with D unclear. From germline, CDR1 is SGHVS and CDR2 FQNEAQ. The CDR3 spans 16 residues. V lost 1 base and J 0 bases, leaving 10 bases between the germline ends. For the CDR3, the DNA is TGTGCCAGCAGCTTAGAGGGCCTTTATAGCAATCAGCCCCAGCATTTT. Translating gives CASSLEGLYSNQPQHF.

CDR3 in amino acids: CASSQVARSSYNSPLHF. CDR3 DNA: TGTGCCAGCAGCCAAGTCGCCAGGAGCTCCTATAATTCACCCCTCCACTTT. The chain recombines TRBV3-1 (or the pseudogene TRBV3-2) with TRBJ1-6; D unclear. The ends were cut back, 1 base at V and 0 bases at J, with 10 bases in the middle. Per the germline V gene, CDR1 is LGHDT and CDR2 is YNNKEL (reference sequence). The CDR3 is 17 amino acids.

This clone was picked up one time. The genes are TRBV4-2 and TRBJ1-1; D remains ambiguous. Trimming took 8 bases from V and 1 from J, leaving 23 bases between them. Germline loops: CDR1 LGHNA, CDR2 YNFKEQ. The CDR3 is 17 residues long. The CDR3 DNA reads TGTGCCAGCGTTCCTGGGCCGGGAAAAGGGAGGAACACTGAAGCTTTCTTT. Protein product: CASVPGPGKGRNTEAFF.

This chain links TRBV4-2 with TRBJ2-3; 8 bases match TRBD2. Germline CDR1 reads LGHNA; CDR2 reads YNFKEQ. V was pared by 0 bases and J by 1 base, with 3 bases of the junction left unmatched. The CDR3 loop spans 16 amino acids. The CDR3 reads CASSQEGRGGTDTQYF. DNA of the CDR3: TGTGCCAGCAGCCAAGAGGGGCGGGGGGGCACAGATACGCAGTATTTT.